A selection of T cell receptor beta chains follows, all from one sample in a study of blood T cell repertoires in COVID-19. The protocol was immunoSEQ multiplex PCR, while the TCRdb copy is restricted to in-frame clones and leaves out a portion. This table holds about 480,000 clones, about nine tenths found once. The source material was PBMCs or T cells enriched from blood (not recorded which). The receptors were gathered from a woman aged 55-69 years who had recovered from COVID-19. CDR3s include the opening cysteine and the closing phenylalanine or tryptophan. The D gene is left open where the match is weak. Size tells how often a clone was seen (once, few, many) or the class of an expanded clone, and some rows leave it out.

CASSEGQGSSPLHF	TGTGCCAGCAGCGAAGGACAAGGTAGTTCACCCCTCCACTTT	-	TRBJ1-6	-	TRBV9
CASSLAGGNEQYF	TGTGCCAGCAGCTTAGCGGGGGGGAACGAGCAGTACTTC	-	TRBJ2-7	TRBD2	TRBV7-9
CASSRTAGSSDYGYTF	TGTGCCAGCAGCCGCACCGCAGGGTCTAGTGACTATGGCTACACCTTC	-	TRBJ1-2	-	TRBV7-2
CASSTSPPLFSVNYGYTF	TGTGCCAGCAGCACCAGTCCGCCTCTCTTTTCCGTAAACTATGGCTACACCTTC	-	TRBJ1-2	-	TRBV7-2
CAWRGRQGFYGYTF	TGTGCCTGGAGAGGGAGACAGGGGTTCTATGGCTACACCTTC	-	TRBJ1-2	TRBD1	TRBV30
CASSTHDSYTEAFF	TGCGCCAGCAGCACACACGACAGTTACACTGAAGCTTTCTTT	-	TRBJ1-1	-	TRBV5-1
CASRSGLRGLSGANVLTF	TGTGCCAGCAGATCCGGGCTGAGAGGACTCTCTGGGGCCAACGTCCTGACTTTC	-	TRBJ2-6	-	TRBV5-6
CASGLVVTGGINEQFF	TGTGCTAGTGGTTTGGTGGTGACAGGGGGCATAAATGAGCAGTTCTTC	-	TRBJ2-1	TRBD1	TRBV12-5
CASSPQGAGPADTEAFF	TGTGCCAGCTCACCACAGGGGGCAGGGCCCGCGGACACTGAAGCTTTCTTT	-	TRBJ1-1	TRBD1	TRBV18
CASSEMGQFLNEKLFF	TGTGCCAGCAGCGAAATGGGACAGTTTCTTAATGAAAAACTGTTTTTT	-	TRBJ1-4	TRBD1	TRBV5-6
CAWRSGSSSGNTIYF	TGTGCCTGGAGGTCAGGGTCGAGCTCTGGAAACACCATATATTTT	-	TRBJ1-3	-	TRBV30
CASSSRQGSSNQPQHF	TGTGCCAGCAGTTCGAGACAGGGTTCTAGCAATCAGCCCCAGCATTTT	-	TRBJ1-5	TRBD1	TRBV6-5
CASSPRQGPGDTQYF	TGCGCCAGCAGCCCCCGACAGGGCCCGGGAGATACGCAGTATTTT	-	TRBJ2-3	TRBD1	TRBV5-1
CASSLREGIEAFF	TGTGCCAGCAGTTTACGGGAAGGAATTGAAGCTTTCTTT	-	TRBJ1-1	-	TRBV12-3/TRBV12-4
CASSPPETGRNEQFF	TGTGCCAGCTCACCACCGGAAACAGGGCGAAATGAGCAGTTCTTC	-	TRBJ2-1	-	TRBV18
CASTVGLAPDTQYF	TGTGCCAGCACGGTTGGGCTAGCTCCAGATACGCAGTATTTT	once	TRBJ2-3	-	TRBV2
CASSQATGAGGWTGELFF	TGTGCCAGCAGCCAAGCCACAGGGGCGGGGGGATGGACCGGGGAGCTGTTTTTT	few	TRBJ2-2	-	TRBV4-2
CASSLGPGGANYGYTF	TGTGCCAGCAGCTTAGGGCCCGGGGGGGCTAACTATGGCTACACCTTC	-	TRBJ1-2	-	TRBV7-9
CASSIRGSGGAYEQFF	TGTGCCAGTAGTATAAGGGGCAGCGGGGGGGCGTATGAGCAGTTCTTC	-	TRBJ2-1	TRBD2	TRBV19
CASSYGADRVLGYTF	TGTGCCAGCAGTTACGGCGCAGACAGGGTCCTCGGCTACACCTTC	-	TRBJ1-2	TRBD1	TRBV6-5
CASTLNRARTDTQYF	TGTGCCAGCACCCTGAACAGGGCGAGGACAGATACGCAGTATTTT	-	TRBJ2-3	-	TRBV28
CASSVPGQGQAGELFF	TGCGCCAGCAGTGTCCCGGGACAGGGGCAGGCCGGGGAGCTGTTTTTT	-	TRBJ2-2	TRBD1	TRBV10-2
CAWSWGGKEKLFF	TGTGCCTGGAGTTGGGGGGGCAAGGAAAAACTGTTTTTT	-	TRBJ1-4	-	TRBV30
CASSLRDTTIYF	TGTGCCAGCAGCTTACGCGACACCACCATATATTTT	few	TRBJ1-3	-	TRBV11-2